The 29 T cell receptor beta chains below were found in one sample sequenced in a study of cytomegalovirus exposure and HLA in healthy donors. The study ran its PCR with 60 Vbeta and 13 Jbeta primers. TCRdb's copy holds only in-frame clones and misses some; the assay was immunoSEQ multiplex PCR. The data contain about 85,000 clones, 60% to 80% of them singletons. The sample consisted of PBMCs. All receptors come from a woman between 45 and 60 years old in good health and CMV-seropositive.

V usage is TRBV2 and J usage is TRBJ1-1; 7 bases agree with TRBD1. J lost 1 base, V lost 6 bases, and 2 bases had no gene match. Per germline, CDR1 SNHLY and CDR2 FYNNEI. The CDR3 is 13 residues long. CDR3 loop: CASRGQPNTEAFF. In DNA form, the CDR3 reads TGTGCCAGCAGGGGACAGCCGAACACTGAAGCTTTCTTT.

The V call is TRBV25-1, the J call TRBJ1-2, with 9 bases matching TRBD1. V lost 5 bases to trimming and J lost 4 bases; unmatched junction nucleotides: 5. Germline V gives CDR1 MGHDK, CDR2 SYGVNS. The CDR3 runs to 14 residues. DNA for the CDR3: TGTGCCAGCAGTACAGGGGGCTCCCTCTATGGCTACACCTTC. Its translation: CASSTGGSLYGYTF.

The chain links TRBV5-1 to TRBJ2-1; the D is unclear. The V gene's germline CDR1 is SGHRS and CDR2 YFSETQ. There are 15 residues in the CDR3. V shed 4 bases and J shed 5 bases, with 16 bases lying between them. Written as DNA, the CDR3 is TGCGCCAGCAGCCCGGGTCACGGCGGTAACAATGAGCAGTTCTTC. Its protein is CASSPGHGGNNEQFF.

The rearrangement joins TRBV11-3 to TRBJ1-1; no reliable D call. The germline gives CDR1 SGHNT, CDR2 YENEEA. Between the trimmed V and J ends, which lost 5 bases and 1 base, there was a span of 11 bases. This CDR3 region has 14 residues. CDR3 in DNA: TGTGCCAGCAGCAAGAGGGCGGGGAACACTGAAGCTTTCTTT. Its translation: CASSKRAGNTEAFF.

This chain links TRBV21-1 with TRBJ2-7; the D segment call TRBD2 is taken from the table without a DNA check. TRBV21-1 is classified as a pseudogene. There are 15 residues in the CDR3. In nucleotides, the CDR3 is TGTGCCAGCAGCGCGAAGGGAGAAGCCCCCTACGAGCAGTACGTC. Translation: CASSAKGEAPYEQYV.

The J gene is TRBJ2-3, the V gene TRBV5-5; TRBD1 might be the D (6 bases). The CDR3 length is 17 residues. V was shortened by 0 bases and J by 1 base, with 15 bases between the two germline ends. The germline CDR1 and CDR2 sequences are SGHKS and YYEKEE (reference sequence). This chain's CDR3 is CASSLGAPSGGTDTQYF. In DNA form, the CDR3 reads TGTGCCAGCAGCTTGGGGGCCCCATCAGGGGGCACAGATACGCAGTATTTT.

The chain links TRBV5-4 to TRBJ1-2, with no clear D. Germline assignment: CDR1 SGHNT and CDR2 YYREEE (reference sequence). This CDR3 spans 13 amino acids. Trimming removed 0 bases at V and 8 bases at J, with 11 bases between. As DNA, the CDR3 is TGTGCCAGCAGCTTGGACGGGAGGAACGGCTACACCTTC. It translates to CASSLDGRNGYTF. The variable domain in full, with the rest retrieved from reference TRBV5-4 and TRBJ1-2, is ETGVTQSPTHLIKTRGQQVTLRCSSQSGHNTVSWYQQALGQGPQFIFQYYREEENGRGNFPPRFSGLQFPNYSSELNVNALELDDSALYLCASSLDGRNGYTFGSGTRLTVV.

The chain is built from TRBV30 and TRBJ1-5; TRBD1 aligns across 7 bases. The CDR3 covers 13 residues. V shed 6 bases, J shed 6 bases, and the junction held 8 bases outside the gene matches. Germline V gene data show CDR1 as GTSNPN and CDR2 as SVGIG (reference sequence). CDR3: CACEGGGGQPQHF. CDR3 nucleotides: TGTGCCTGCGAAGGGGGCGGAGGTCAGCCCCAGCATTTT.

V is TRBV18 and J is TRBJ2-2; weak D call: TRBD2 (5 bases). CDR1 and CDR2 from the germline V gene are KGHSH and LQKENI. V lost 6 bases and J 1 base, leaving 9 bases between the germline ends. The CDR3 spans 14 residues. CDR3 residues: CASSVGKNTGELFF. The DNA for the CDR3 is TGTGCCAGCTCTGTCGGGAAGAACACCGGGGAGCTGTTTTTT.

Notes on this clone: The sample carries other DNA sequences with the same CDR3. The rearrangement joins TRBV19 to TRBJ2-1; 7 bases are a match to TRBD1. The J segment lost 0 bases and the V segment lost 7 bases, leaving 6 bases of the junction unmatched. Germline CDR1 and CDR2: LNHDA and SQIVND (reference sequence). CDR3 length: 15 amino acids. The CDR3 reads CASTSDRSSYNEQFF. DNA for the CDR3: TGTGCCAGTACCTCGGACAGGAGCTCCTACAATGAGCAGTTCTTC.

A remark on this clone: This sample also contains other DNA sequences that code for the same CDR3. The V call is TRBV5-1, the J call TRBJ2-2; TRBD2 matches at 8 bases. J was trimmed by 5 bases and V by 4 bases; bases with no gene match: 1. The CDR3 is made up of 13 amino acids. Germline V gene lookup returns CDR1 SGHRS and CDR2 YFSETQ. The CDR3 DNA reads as TGCGCCAGCAGCCGGGGGGGGACCGGGGAGCTGTTTTTT. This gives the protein CASSRGGTGELFF.

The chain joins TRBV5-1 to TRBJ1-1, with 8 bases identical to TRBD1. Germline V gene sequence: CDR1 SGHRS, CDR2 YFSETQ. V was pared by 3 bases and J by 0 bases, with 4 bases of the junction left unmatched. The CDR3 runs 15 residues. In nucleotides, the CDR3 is TGCGCCAGCAGCTCGACAGGGGACATGAACACTGAAGCTTTCTTT. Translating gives CASSSTGDMNTEAFF.

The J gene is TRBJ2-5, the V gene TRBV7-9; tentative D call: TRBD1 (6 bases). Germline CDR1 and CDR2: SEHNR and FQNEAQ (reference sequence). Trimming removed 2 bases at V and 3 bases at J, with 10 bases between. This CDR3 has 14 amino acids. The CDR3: CASSLPPGEETQYF. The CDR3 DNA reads TGTGCCAGCAGCTTACCCCCAGGGGAAGAGACCCAGTACTTC.

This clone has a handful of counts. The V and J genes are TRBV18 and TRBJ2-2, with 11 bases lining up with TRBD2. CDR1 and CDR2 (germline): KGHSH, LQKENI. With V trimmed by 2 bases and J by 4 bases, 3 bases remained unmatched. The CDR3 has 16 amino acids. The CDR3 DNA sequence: TGTGCCAGCTCACCAGGGCTAGCGGGAGGCACCGGGGAGCTGTTTTTT. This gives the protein CASSPGLAGGTGELFF.

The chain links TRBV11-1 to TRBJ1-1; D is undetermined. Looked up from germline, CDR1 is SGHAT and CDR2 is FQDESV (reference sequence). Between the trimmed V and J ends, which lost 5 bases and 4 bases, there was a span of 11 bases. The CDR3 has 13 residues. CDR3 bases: TGTGCCAGCAGCAGGAGGCGAGGCACTGAAGCTTTCTTT. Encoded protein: CASSRRRGTEAFF.

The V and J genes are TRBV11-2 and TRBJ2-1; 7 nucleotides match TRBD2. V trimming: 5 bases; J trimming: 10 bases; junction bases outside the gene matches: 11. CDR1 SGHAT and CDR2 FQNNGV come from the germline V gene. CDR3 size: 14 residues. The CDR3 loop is CASSARRLAWEQFF. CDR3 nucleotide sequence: TGTGCCAGCAGCGCCCGTCGACTAGCTTGGGAGCAGTTCTTC.

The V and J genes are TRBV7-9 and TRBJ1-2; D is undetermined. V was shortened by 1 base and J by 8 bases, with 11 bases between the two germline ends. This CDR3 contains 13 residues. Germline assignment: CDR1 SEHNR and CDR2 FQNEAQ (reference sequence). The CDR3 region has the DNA TGTGCCAGCAGCTTAGTCCACGGAGGCGGCTACACCTTC. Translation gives CASSLVHGGGYTF. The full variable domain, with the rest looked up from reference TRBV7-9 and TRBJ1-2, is DTGVSQNPRHKITKRGQNVTFRCDPISEHNRLYWYRQTLGQGPEFLTYFQNEAQLEKSRLLSDRFSAERPKGSFSTLEIQRTEQGDSAMYLCASSLVHGGGYTFGSGTRLTVV.

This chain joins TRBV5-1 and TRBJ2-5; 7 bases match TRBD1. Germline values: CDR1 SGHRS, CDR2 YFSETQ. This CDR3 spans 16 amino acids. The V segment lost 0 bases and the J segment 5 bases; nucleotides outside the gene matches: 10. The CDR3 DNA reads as TGCGCCAGCAGCTTGGAGGGACAGAATCCAGGGGAGACCCAGTACTTC. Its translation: CASSLEGQNPGETQYF.

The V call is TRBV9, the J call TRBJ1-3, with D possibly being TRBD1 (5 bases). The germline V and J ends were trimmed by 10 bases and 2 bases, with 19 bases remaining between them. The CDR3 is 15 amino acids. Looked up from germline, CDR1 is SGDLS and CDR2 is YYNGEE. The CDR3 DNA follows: TGTGCCTGGGGGGGTGTAAGGGTTGCTGGAAACACCATATATTTT. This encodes CAWGGVRVAGNTIYF.

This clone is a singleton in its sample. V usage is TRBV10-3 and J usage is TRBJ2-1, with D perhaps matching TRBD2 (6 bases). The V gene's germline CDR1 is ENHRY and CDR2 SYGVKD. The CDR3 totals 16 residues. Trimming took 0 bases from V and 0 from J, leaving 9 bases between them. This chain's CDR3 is CAISESSGSSYNEQFF. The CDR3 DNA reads TGTGCCATCAGTGAGTCTAGCGGCAGCTCCTACAATGAGCAGTTCTTC.

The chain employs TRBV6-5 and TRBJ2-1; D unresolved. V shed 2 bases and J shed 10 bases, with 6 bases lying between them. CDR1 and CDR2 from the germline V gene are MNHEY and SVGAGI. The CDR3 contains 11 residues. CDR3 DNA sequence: TGTGCCAGCAGTTACGGTGGCGAGCAGTTCTTC. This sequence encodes CASSYGGEQFF.

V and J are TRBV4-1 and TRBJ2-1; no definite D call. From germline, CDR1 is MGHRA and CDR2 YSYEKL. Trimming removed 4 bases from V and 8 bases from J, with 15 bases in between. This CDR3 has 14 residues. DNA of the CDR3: TGCGCCAGCAGCCCGAGGTCCGGTTGGTATGAGCAGTTCTTC. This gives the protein CASSPRSGWYEQFF.

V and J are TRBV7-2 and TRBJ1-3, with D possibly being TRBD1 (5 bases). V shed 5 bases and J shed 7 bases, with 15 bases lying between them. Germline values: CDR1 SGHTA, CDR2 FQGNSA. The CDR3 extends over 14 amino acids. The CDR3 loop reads CASSLGGSGNTIYF. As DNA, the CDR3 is TGTGCCAGCAGCCTCGGGGGGTCGGGCAACACCATATATTTT.

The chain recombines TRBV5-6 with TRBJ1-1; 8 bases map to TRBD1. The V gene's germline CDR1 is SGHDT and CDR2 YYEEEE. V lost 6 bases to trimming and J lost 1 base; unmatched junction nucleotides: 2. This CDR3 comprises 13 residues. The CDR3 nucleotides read TGTGCCAGCAAGGGACAGGAGAACACTGAAGCTTTCTTT. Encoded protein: CASKGQENTEAFF.

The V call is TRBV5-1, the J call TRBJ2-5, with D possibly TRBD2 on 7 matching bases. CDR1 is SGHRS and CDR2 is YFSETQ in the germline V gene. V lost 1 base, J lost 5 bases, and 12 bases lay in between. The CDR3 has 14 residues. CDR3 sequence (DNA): TGCGCCAGCAGCTTGTCGGGGGGCTCGGAGACCCAGTACTTC. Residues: CASSLSGGSETQYF.

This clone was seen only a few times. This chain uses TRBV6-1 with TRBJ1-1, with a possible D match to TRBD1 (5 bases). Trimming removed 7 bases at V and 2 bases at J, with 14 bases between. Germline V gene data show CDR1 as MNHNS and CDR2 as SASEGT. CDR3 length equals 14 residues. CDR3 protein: CASIPPGGNTEAFF. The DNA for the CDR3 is TGTGCCAGCATCCCCCCGGGGGGAAACACTGAAGCTTTCTTT.

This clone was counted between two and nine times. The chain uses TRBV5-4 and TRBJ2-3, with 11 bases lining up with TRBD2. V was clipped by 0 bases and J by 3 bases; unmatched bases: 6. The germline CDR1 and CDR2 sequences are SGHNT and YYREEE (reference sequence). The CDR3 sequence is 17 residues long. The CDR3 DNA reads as TGTGCCAGCAGCTTGGAGAGTAGCGGGAGGGCAACAGATACGCAGTATTTT. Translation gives CASSLESSGRATDTQYF. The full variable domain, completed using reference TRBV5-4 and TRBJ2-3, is ETGVTQSPTHLIKTRGQQVTLRCSSQSGHNTVSWYQQALGQGPQFIFQYYREEENGRGNFPPRFSGLQFPNYSSELNVNALELDDSALYLCASSLESSGRATDTQYFGPGTRLTVL.

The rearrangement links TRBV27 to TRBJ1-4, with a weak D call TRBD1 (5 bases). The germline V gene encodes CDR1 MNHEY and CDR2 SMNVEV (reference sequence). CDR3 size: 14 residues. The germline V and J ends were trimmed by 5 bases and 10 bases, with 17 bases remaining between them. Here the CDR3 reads CASSLQGTGGKLFF. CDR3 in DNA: TGTGCCAGCAGTCTACAAGGGACGGGAGGAAAACTGTTTTTT.

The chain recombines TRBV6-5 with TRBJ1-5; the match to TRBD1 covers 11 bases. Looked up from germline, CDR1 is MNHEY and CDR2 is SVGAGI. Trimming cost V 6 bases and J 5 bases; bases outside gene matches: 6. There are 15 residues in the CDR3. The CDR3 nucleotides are TGTGCCAGCAGCTCCAGGACAGGGGGCGATCAGCCCCAGCATTTT. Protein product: CASSSRTGGDQPQHF.